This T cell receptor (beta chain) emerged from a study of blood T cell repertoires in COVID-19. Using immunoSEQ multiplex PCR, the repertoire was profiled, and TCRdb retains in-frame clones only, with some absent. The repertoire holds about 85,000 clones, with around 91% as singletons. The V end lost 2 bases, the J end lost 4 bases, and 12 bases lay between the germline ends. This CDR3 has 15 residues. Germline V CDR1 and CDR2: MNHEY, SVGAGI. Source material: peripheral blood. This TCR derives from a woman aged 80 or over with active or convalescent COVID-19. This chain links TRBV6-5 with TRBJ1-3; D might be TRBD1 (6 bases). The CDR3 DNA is TGTGCCAGCAGTTACACACAGGGTACGGGAAACACCATATATTTT. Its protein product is CASSYTQGTGNTIYF.